Below are 21 T cell receptor beta chains sequenced from a single sample in a study of technical replicates of blood from a handful of donors. The repertoire was sequenced with immunoSEQ multiplex PCR; TCRdb's copy has only in-frame clones and lacks some. The sample shows around 60,000 clones, almost 95% of them seen only once. Sequencing input: PBMCs. Receptor source: a human donor in good health. Some clones in this sample may be carry-over from other donors' samples.

The V gene is TRBV10-1, the J gene TRBJ1-5, with TRBD1 as a possible D gene (5 bases). Between the trimmed V and J ends, which lost 4 bases and 4 bases, there was a span of 8 bases. The CDR3 covers 13 residues. Per germline, CDR1 WNHNN and CDR2 SYGVQD (reference sequence). CDR3 in amino acids: CASSGHRNQPQHF. The CDR3 DNA is TGCGCCAGCAGTGGACACAGGAATCAGCCCCAGCATTTT.

The chain carries TRBV4-3 and TRBJ2-7; the D is unclear. The CDR3 length is 16 residues. The germline V gene encodes CDR1 LGHNA and CDR2 YSLEER. Trimming removed 0 bases at V and 2 bases at J, with 14 bases between. The CDR3 sequence: CASSQDFPGSTYEQYF. The CDR3 DNA sequence: TGCGCCAGCAGCCAAGATTTCCCCGGGTCAACCTACGAGCAGTACTTC.

The chain links TRBV5-4 to TRBJ2-1; 9 bases are a match to TRBD2. The CDR3 length is 15 residues. The J segment lost 6 bases and the V segment lost 4 bases, leaving 8 bases of the junction unmatched. The germline V gene encodes CDR1 SGHNT and CDR2 YYREEE (reference sequence). This CDR3 reads CASSKASGAFNEQFF. In nucleotides, the CDR3 is TGTGCCAGCAGCAAGGCTAGCGGGGCCTTCAATGAGCAGTTCTTC.

This chain joins TRBV29-1 and TRBJ1-2; D uncertain. Germline-derived CDR1 and CDR2 are SQVTM and ANQGSEA. The CDR3 contains 12 residues. V gave up 6 bases and J gave up 7 bases, with 15 bases separating them. Written as DNA, the CDR3 is TGCAGCGTCCCGGGATCCATAGGTGGCTACACCTTC. Residues: CSVPGSIGGYTF.

The V gene is TRBV15, the J gene TRBJ2-2; D is unresolved. Trimming cost V 1 base and J 5 bases, with 5 bases left between them. From germline, CDR1 is LNHNV and CDR2 YYDKDF (reference sequence). The CDR3 is 13 residues long. For the CDR3, the DNA is TGTGCCACCAGCAGAGTCCCGACCGGGGAGCTGTTTTTT. Translated, it gives CATSRVPTGELFF. Combining the CDR3 with reference TRBV15 and TRBJ2-2 gives the whole variable domain DAMVIQNPRYQVTQFGKPVTLSCSQTLNHNVMYWYQQKSSQAPKLLFHYYDKDFNNEADTPDNFQSRRPNTSFCFLDIRSPGLGDTAMYLCATSRVPTGELFFGEGSRLTVL.

The V and J genes are TRBV4-3 and TRBJ2-6, with a possible D match to TRBD2 (7 bases). The CDR3 totals 16 residues. Trimming pared 3 bases from V and 4 bases from J, leaving 13 bases between. Looked up from germline, CDR1 is LGHNA and CDR2 is YSLEER. In nucleotides, the CDR3 is TGCGCCAGCAGCCAGATCGGGGGGACAGGGGCCAACGTCCTGACTTTC. Protein: CASSQIGGTGANVLTF.

This sequence joins TRBV9 and TRBJ2-1, with 7 bases identical to TRBD1. Trimming took 0 bases from V and 7 from J; bases not matched to a gene: 7. The CDR3 covers 15 residues. CDR1 SGDLS and CDR2 YYNGEE come from the germline V gene. As DNA, the CDR3 is TGTGCCAGCAGCGTAGAGGGGGCGCCCAGGAATGAGCAGTTCTTC. It specifies CASSVEGAPRNEQFF.

Sample share makes this clone medium-sized. The chain carries TRBV13 and TRBJ2-1; 10 bases fit TRBD2. The CDR3 totals 19 residues. J gave up 8 bases and V 2 bases, and 18 bases lay outside the gene matches. The germline V gene has CDR1 PRHDT and CDR2 FYEKMQ (reference sequence). CDR3 amino acids: CASSLLPGASGSDLDEQFF. CDR3 nucleotide sequence: TGTGCCAGCAGCTTACTACCTGGGGCTAGCGGGAGCGATTTGGATGAGCAGTTCTTC. Looking up the rest from reference TRBV13 and TRBJ2-1 gives the full variable domain: AAGVIQSPRHLIKEKRETATLKCYPIPRHDTVYWYQQGPGQDPQFLISFYEKMQSDKGSIPDRFSAQQFSDYHSELNMSSLELGDSALYFCASSLLPGASGSDLDEQFFGPGTRLTVL.

The chain links TRBV7-8 to TRBJ1-1, with 9 bases matching TRBD1. V shed 5 bases, J shed 1 base, and the junction held 11 bases outside the gene matches. This CDR3 region has 17 residues. From germline, CDR1 is SGHVS and CDR2 FQNEAQ. CDR3: CASSPRTGARSNTEAFF. CDR3 DNA: TGTGCCAGCAGCCCCCGGACAGGGGCTCGGTCGAACACTGAAGCTTTCTTT.

The chain links TRBV5-8 to TRBJ1-6; 7 nucleotides match TRBD1. The CDR3 runs to 15 residues. V was pared by 0 bases and J by 7 bases, with 4 bases of the junction left unmatched. CDR1 SGHTS and CDR2 YDEGEE come from the germline V gene. The CDR3 here is CASSLGGQRNSPLHF. The CDR3 bases are TGTGCCAGCAGCTTGGGGGGACAGAGGAATTCACCCCTCCACTTT.

The chain combines TRBV11-3 with TRBJ2-5; tentative D call: TRBD2 (6 bases). CDR3 length equals 16 residues. CDR1 is SGHNT, CDR2 YENEEA, per germline. The ends were cut back, 5 bases at V and 3 bases at J, with 19 bases in the middle. As DNA, the CDR3 is TGTGCCAGCAGCCAAGGGATGGCGGGAAGTAAAGAGACCCAGTACTTC. Amino acids: CASSQGMAGSKETQYF. Supplemented by reference TRBV11-3 and TRBJ2-5, the full variable domain reads EAGVVQSPRYKIIEKKQPVAFWCNPISGHNTLYWYLQNLGQGPELLIRYENEEAVDDSQLPKDRFSAERLKGVDSTLKIQPAELGDSAVYLCASSQGMAGSKETQYFGPGTRLLVL.

The rearrangement uses TRBV5-6 and TRBJ1-1, with D perhaps matching TRBD1 (6 bases). Germline V gene data show CDR1 as SGHDT and CDR2 as YYEEEE. The CDR3 length is 14 residues. Between the trimmed V and J ends, which lost 4 bases and 4 bases, there was a span of 14 bases. CDR3 residues: CASSIRGHATEAFF. CDR3 DNA: TGTGCCAGCAGCATCAGGGGTCACGCCACTGAAGCTTTCTTT.

A few counts support this clone. The chain links TRBV9 to TRBJ2-1; D is ambiguous. The germline V gene encodes CDR1 SGDLS and CDR2 YYNGEE. The CDR3 contains 13 residues. Trimming shortened V by 7 bases and J by 4 bases, and 12 bases separated the two germline ends. The CDR3, as DNA: TGTGCCAGCGCAACCCTACCATACAATGAGCAGTTCTTC. Translating gives CASATLPYNEQFF.

This chain uses TRBV29-1 with TRBJ1-2, with D perhaps matching TRBD1 (5 bases). Germline V gene sequence: CDR1 SQVTM, CDR2 ANQGSEA. This CDR3 spans 14 amino acids. V lost 6 bases, J lost 2 bases, and 16 bases lay in between. The CDR3 DNA reads as TGCAGCGTGACCGGTAGGGGTCGGAACTATGGCTACACCTTC. It is translated as CSVTGRGRNYGYTF. Using reference TRBV29-1 and TRBJ1-2 for the parts outside the CDR3, the full variable domain is SAVISQKPSRDICQRGTSLTIQCQVDSQVTMMFWYRQQPGQSLTLIATANQGSEATYESGFVIDKFPISRPNLTFSTLTVSNMSPEDSSIYLCSVTGRGRNYGYTFGSGTRLTVV.

The chain links TRBV7-9 to TRBJ1-3; D unclear. Germline V lookup: CDR1 SEHNR, CDR2 FQNEAQ (reference sequence). The CDR3 runs 15 residues. V was shortened by 5 bases and J by 4 bases, with 15 bases between the two germline ends. CDR3 sequence: CASSPPFRLGNTIYF. CDR3 nucleotide sequence: TGTGCCAGCAGCCCTCCGTTCAGGTTGGGAAACACCATATATTTT.

CDR3 DNA: TGCGCCAGCAGCCTTCCGGGACAGGGGGCGGCCGGGGAGCTGTTTTTT. Translated: CASSLPGQGAAGELFF. The chain has TRBV5-1 and TRBJ2-2, with 12 bases matching TRBD1. V lost 4 bases to trimming and J lost 6 bases; unmatched junction nucleotides: 7. Germline V gene sequence: CDR1 SGHRS, CDR2 YFSETQ. The CDR3 consists of 16 residues.

CDR3 protein: CASSQGRTEAFF. CDR3 DNA sequence: TGTGCCAGCAGCCAAGGGAGGACTGAAGCTTTCTTT. The V and J genes are TRBV7-6 and TRBJ1-1; D is unclear. CDR1 SGHVS and CDR2 FNYEAQ come from the germline V gene. V shed 5 bases and J shed 5 bases, with 9 bases lying between them. The CDR3 spans 12 residues.

The chain combines TRBV11-2 with TRBJ2-1; TRBD2 agrees at 8 bases. Germline V gene data show CDR1 as SGHAT and CDR2 as FQNNGV. The CDR3 sequence is 17 residues long. Trimming took 4 bases from V and 7 from J; bases not matched to a gene: 15. This CDR3 reads CASSSRGGSGEYNEQFF. Written as DNA, the CDR3 is TGTGCCAGCAGCTCCCGCGGGGGTAGCGGGGAGTATAATGAGCAGTTCTTC.

The V call is TRBV6-1, the J call TRBJ1-5; the D is unclear. Germline V CDR1 and CDR2: MNHNS, SASEGT. This CDR3 is 13 amino acids long. Deletions cut 6 bases from V and 4 bases from J, with 10 bases between. The CDR3 reads CASRKDLNQPQHF. Written as DNA, the CDR3 is TGTGCCAGCAGAAAAGACTTGAATCAGCCCCAGCATTTT.

The chain carries TRBV5-1 and TRBJ2-1, with TRBD1 matching 10 bases. CDR1 SGHRS and CDR2 YFSETQ come from the germline V gene. The J segment lost 3 bases and the V segment lost 4 bases, leaving 7 bases of the junction unmatched. The CDR3 runs to 16 residues. The CDR3 DNA follows: TGCGCCAGCAGCATAACCGGGACAGGGGTCTACAATGAGCAGTTCTTC. It yields the protein CASSITGTGVYNEQFF.

The chain joins TRBV5-1 to TRBJ2-3, with D unresolved. The germline V gene encodes CDR1 SGHRS and CDR2 YFSETQ. The germline V and J ends were trimmed by 6 bases and 3 bases, with 8 bases remaining between them. CDR3 length: 12 amino acids. The CDR3 is CASKISTDTQYF. CDR3 bases: TGCGCCAGCAAGATCAGTACAGATACGCAGTATTTT.